What follows are 26 T cell receptor beta chains derived from one specimen sequenced in a study of T cell changes during pregnancy in multiple sclerosis. The method was immunoSEQ multiplex PCR; TCRdb's version includes in-frame clones alone and lacks a portion of them. Among around 30,000 clones listed, about nine tenths were seen once. Sample: CD8+ T cells from peripheral blood mononuclear cells, taken in the second trimester of pregnancy. Source of these receptors: a female donor with multiple sclerosis, enrolled in a pregnancy study.

This chain uses TRBV6-5 with TRBJ1-5, with 11 bases identical to TRBD1. The CDR3 runs to 16 residues. From germline, CDR1 is MNHEY and CDR2 SVGAGI. V shed 4 bases and J 3 bases; nucleotides not matched to a gene: 5. As DNA, the CDR3 is TGTGCCAGCAGTTCTGGGACAGGGGGATTCAATCAGCCCCAGCATTTT. Translation gives CASSSGTGGFNQPQHF.

The chain combines TRBV5-1 with TRBJ1-1; D is possibly TRBD1 (6 bases). The germline V gene has CDR1 SGHRS and CDR2 YFSETQ. Trimming left V 0 bases short and J 4 bases short, with 13 bases between. The CDR3 runs 15 residues. The CDR3 is CASSLGRGRGTEAFF. In DNA, the CDR3 is TGCGCCAGCAGCTTGGGCAGGGGACGAGGCACTGAAGCTTTCTTT.

The chain recombines TRBV6-1 with TRBJ1-3; D is unresolved. V lost 3 bases and J lost 7, with 16 bases in between. The V gene's germline CDR1 is MNHNS and CDR2 SASEGT. This CDR3 region has 15 residues. The chain's CDR3 is CASSEGSDWRNTIYF. The CDR3 bases are TGTGCCAGCAGTGAGGGCAGCGATTGGAGGAACACCATATATTTT.

This clone was picked up one time. The J gene is TRBJ1-2, the V gene TRBV4-1, with D maybe TRBD1 (5 bases). Per germline, CDR1 MGHRA and CDR2 YSYEKL. CDR3 size: 14 residues. V was trimmed by 1 base and J by 8 bases, leaving 14 bases between them. The CDR3 coding sequence is TGCGCCAGCAGCCAAGGAGCAGGATGGGGCGGCTACACCTTC. The encoded protein is CASSQGAGWGGYTF.

The chain uses TRBV6-5 and TRBJ2-1, with 9 nucleotides matching TRBD2. The germline gives CDR1 MNHEY, CDR2 SVGAGI. The CDR3 is 16 residues long. With V trimmed by 4 bases and J by 2 bases, 6 bases remained unmatched. In DNA form, the CDR3 reads TGTGCCAGCAGTTCCCCAAGCGGGAGGCCCTACAATGAGCAGTTCTTC. This translates into CASSSPSGRPYNEQFF.

The gene calls are TRBV5-5 and TRBJ2-2; 7 bases agree with TRBD1. The CDR3 contains 17 residues. J gave up 0 bases and V 4 bases, and 9 bases lay outside the gene matches. The germline V gene encodes CDR1 SGHKS and CDR2 YYEKEE (reference sequence). The CDR3 DNA reads as TGTGCCAGCAGCCCTTACTGGGACAGCGCGAACACCGGGGAGCTGTTTTTT. Translated: CASSPYWDSANTGELFF.

The chain couples TRBV6-1 to TRBJ1-1; 7 positions agree with TRBD1. V shed 3 bases, J shed 5 bases, and the junction held 9 bases outside the gene matches. The CDR3 is 15 amino acids. Germline CDR1 reads MNHNS; CDR2 reads SASEGT. The CDR3 sequence is CASSDKGGGRTEAFF. The DNA for the CDR3 is TGTGCCAGCAGTGATAAAGGAGGGGGCCGAACTGAAGCTTTCTTT.

This chain links TRBV9 with TRBJ1-1; 9 positions agree with TRBD1. The trim removed 0 bases at V and 6 bases at J, leaving 6 bases unmatched. The germline CDR1 and CDR2 sequences are SGDLS and YYNGEE. The CDR3 runs to 15 residues. The CDR3 sequence is CASSVATGGFAEAFF. Here the CDR3 DNA reads TGTGCCAGCAGCGTAGCTACAGGGGGCTTTGCTGAAGCTTTCTTT.

V and J are TRBV5-1 and TRBJ2-2; 12 nucleotides align to TRBD2. The V segment lost 4 bases and the J segment 6 bases; nucleotides outside the gene matches: 13. Germline V CDR1 and CDR2: SGHRS, YFSETQ. The CDR3 is made up of 18 amino acids. CDR3 protein: CASSQAGGLAGFAGELFF. In nucleotides, the CDR3 is TGCGCCAGCAGCCAGGCAGGAGGACTAGCGGGATTCGCCGGGGAGCTGTTTTTT.

V and J are TRBV2 and TRBJ2-2, with TRBD2 identical over 15 bases. The germline CDR1 and CDR2 sequences are SNHLY and FYNNEI. The CDR3 runs to 20 residues. V lost 6 bases, J lost 4 bases, and 15 bases stayed unmatched. CDR3 coding DNA: TGTGCCAGCAGACCACATCCCGGGACTAGCGGGAGGAGGGGCACCGGGGAGCTGTTTTTT. This codes for CASRPHPGTSGRRGTGELFF.

This chain links TRBV6-1 with TRBJ2-3; 10 nucleotides align to TRBD2. The V and J ends lost 6 bases and 0 bases, in that order; junction bases with no gene match: 3. In germline, CDR1 is MNHNS, CDR2 SASEGT. There are 15 residues in the CDR3. CDR3 DNA: TGTGCCAGCAGGATACTAGCGGGAAGCACAGATACGCAGTATTTT. Protein sequence: CASRILAGSTDTQYF.

J is TRBJ2-7 and V is TRBV5-1; maybe TRBD2 (7 bases). Germline V gene data show CDR1 as SGHRS and CDR2 as YFSETQ. This CDR3 is 14 amino acids long. V was trimmed by 4 bases and J by 3 bases, leaving 14 bases between them. The CDR3 loop reads CASSPGDYFYEQYF. The CDR3 coding sequence is TGCGCCAGCAGCCCAGGGGACTACTTCTACGAGCAGTACTTC.

The CDR3 reads CASSYQTSGRRIEQYF. The CDR3 DNA sequence: TGTGCCAGCAGTTACCAGACTAGCGGGAGGAGGATCGAGCAGTACTTC. This sequence joins TRBV6-5 and TRBJ2-7; TRBD2 matches at 13 bases. CDR3 length: 16 amino acids. V lost 2 bases to trimming and J lost 6 bases; unmatched junction nucleotides: 7. The germline gives CDR1 MNHEY, CDR2 SVGAGI.

The CDR3: CASSHRDKKETQYF. The CDR3 nucleotides are TGTGCCAGCTCACACCGGGACAAAAAAGAGACCCAGTACTTC. This chain links TRBV18 with TRBJ2-5; a possible D gene is TRBD1 (6 bases). CDR1 is KGHSH, CDR2 LQKENI, per germline. The length of the CDR3 is 14 residues. V dropped 4 bases and J dropped 3 bases, with 12 bases sitting between them.

The V and J genes are TRBV5-1 and TRBJ2-3, with 12 bases that match TRBD2. The CDR3 sequence is 18 residues long. Germline V gene data show CDR1 as SGHRS and CDR2 as YFSETQ. With V trimmed by 4 bases and J by 4 bases, 13 bases remained unmatched. The DNA for the CDR3 is TGCGCCAGCAGCCAAGGACTAGCGGGACCCCCCAGCGCAGATACGCAGTATTTT. It specifies CASSQGLAGPPSADTQYF.

This chain links TRBV5-6 with TRBJ1-6, with D perhaps TRBD1 (6 bases). Germline V gene sequence: CDR1 SGHDT, CDR2 YYEEEE. V lost 2 bases, J lost 7 bases, and 13 bases lay in between. This CDR3 is built from 15 residues. Here the CDR3 reads CASSLGRGNNSPLHF. The CDR3 DNA reads as TGTGCCAGCAGCTTAGGCAGGGGAAACAATTCACCCCTCCACTTT.

The chain carries TRBV7-9 and TRBJ2-5; D remains unclear. The CDR3 runs 12 residues. V was shortened by 3 bases and J by 6 bases, with 8 bases between the two germline ends. Germline CDR1 and CDR2: SEHNR and FQNEAQ (reference sequence). For the CDR3, the DNA is TGTGCCAGCAGCTTTAGTTTTAAGACCCAGTACTTC. Amino acid sequence: CASSFSFKTQYF.

This chain links TRBV5-6 with TRBJ2-5; 10 bases fit TRBD2. The DNA end favors TRBJ2-7, so the J call may be wrong. There are 14 residues in the CDR3. Germline CDR1 reads SGHDT; CDR2 reads YYEEEE. Here the CDR3 DNA reads TGTGCCAGCAGCTTTACTAGCGGGGTGTACGAGCAGTACTTC. Amino acid sequence: CASSFTSGVYEQYF.

This sequence joins TRBV5-4 and TRBJ1-1, with D tentatively TRBD1 (6 bases). CDR3 length: 15 amino acids. CDR1 SGHNT and CDR2 YYREEE come from the germline V gene (reference sequence). V lost 3 bases and J 0 bases, leaving 12 bases between the germline ends. The CDR3, as DNA: TGTGCCAGCAGCTGGACAGCCTCTATGAACACTGAAGCTTTCTTT. Its translation: CASSWTASMNTEAFF.

The chain carries TRBV4-3 and TRBJ2-3; 9 nucleotides agree with TRBD2. The CDR3 has 16 residues. J was trimmed by 4 bases and V by 0 bases; bases with no gene match: 5. Germline assignment: CDR1 LGHNA and CDR2 YSLEER. This CDR3 is CASSQDWASGADTQYF. CDR3 in DNA: TGCGCCAGCAGCCAAGATTGGGCTAGCGGGGCAGATACGCAGTATTTT.

This clone was picked up one time. V usage is TRBV28 and J usage is TRBJ2-2, with D uncertain. The germline CDR1 and CDR2 sequences are MDHEN and SYDVKM. The germline V and J ends were trimmed by 3 bases and 6 bases, with 11 bases remaining between them. This CDR3 comprises 14 residues. CDR3 in DNA: TGTGCCAGCAGTTTCCCCTCCAGGTCCGGGGAGCTGTTTTTT. The encoded protein is CASSFPSRSGELFF.

Of note for this clone: A junction boundary mismatches the germline segment, possibly from a read error. The J gene is TRBJ2-7, the V gene TRBV19; no firm D call. Germline V CDR1 and CDR2: LNHDA, SQIVND (reference sequence). CDR3 size: 14 residues. The CDR3, as DNA: TGTGCCAGTAGTATAGTCCTAACCTCCGACGAGCAGTACTTC. Residues: CASSIVLTSDEQYF.

V usage is TRBV6-1 and J usage is TRBJ2-3; D may be TRBD1 (5 bases). CDR1 is MNHNS, CDR2 SASEGT, per germline. V dropped 3 bases and J dropped 4 bases, with 14 bases sitting between them. This CDR3 spans 15 amino acids. The CDR3 protein is CASSDLQGRSDTQYF. The CDR3 region has the DNA TGTGCCAGCAGTGATCTTCAGGGAAGGTCAGATACGCAGTATTTT.

This clone was counted once. The J gene is TRBJ2-7, the V gene TRBV27; 11 positions match TRBD2. Per the germline V gene, CDR1 is MNHEY and CDR2 is SMNVEV (reference sequence). The CDR3 loop spans 19 amino acids. The trim removed 3 bases at V and 1 base at J, leaving 14 bases unmatched. The CDR3 DNA is TGTGCCAGCAGTTTCTCACGACTAGCGGGGCTCCCTTGGTCCTACGAGCAGTACTTC. As protein: CASSFSRLAGLPWSYEQYF.

The chain uses TRBV19 and TRBJ2-1; 7 bases are a match to TRBD2. Germline V gene sequence: CDR1 LNHDA, CDR2 SQIVND (reference sequence). V lost 5 bases, J lost 1 base, and 17 bases stayed unmatched. The CDR3 is made up of 19 amino acids. In nucleotides, the CDR3 is TGTGCCAGTAGTCCCGACCCGTTCGCGGGAGCCTCGTCCTACAATGAGCAGTTCTTC. Residues: CASSPDPFAGASSYNEQFF.

V gene TRBV7-8 combines with J gene TRBJ2-7, with TRBD2 identical over 11 bases. The junction had 19 bases not matched to a gene; V was cut back by 4 bases and J by 2 bases. The germline V gene encodes CDR1 SGHVS and CDR2 FQNEAQ. This CDR3 contains 20 residues. CDR3 nucleotide sequence: TGTGCCAGCAGCTCCGGCTTAGCGGGAGGGACCTACGAACTTCCCTACGAGCAGTACTTC. Amino acid sequence: CASSSGLAGGTYELPYEQYF.